This T cell receptor beta chain is drawn from a study of blood T cells in healthy people across ages. V gave up 5 bases and J gave up 3 bases, with 13 bases separating them. Looked up from germline, CDR1 is PRHDT and CDR2 is FYEKMQ (reference sequence). The CDR3 totals 14 residues. A J-beta primer mix and a sample-barcoded 5' primer were used in a second PCR of roughly 7 to 12 cycles. One entry per CDR3 protein results from TCRdb running MiXCR on the 5' RACE reads. The table has around 900,000 distinct CDR3 sequences, around 54% seen once; the top ten hold roughly a fifth. Sequenced input: blood. The clonotype was recovered from a woman aged 55-75 years in good health. This sequence joins TRBV13 and TRBJ1-2; D is perhaps TRBD1 (6 bases). In DNA form, the CDR3 reads TGTGCCAGCAGCGGCCGGACAGAGTACTATGGCTACACCTTC. Protein: CASSGRTEYYGYTF.